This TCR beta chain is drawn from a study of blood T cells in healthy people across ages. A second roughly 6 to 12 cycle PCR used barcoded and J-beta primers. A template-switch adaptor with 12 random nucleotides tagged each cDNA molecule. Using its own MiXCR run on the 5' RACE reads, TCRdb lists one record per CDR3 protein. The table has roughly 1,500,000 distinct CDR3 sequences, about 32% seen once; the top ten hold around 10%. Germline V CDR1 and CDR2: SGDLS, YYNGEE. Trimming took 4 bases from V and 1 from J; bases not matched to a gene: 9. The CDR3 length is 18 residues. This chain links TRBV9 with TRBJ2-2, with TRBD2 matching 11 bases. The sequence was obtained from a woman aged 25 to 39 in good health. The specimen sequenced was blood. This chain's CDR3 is CASSPRPGTSGNTGELFF. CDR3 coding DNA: TGTGCCAGCAGCCCCCGCCCCGGGACTAGCGGGAACACCGGGGAGCTGTTTTTT.